This T cell receptor beta chain was identified during a study of shared clonotypes between healthy human individuals. Study-level background: Samples came from two female and a few male donors aged 18 to 49.

With 0 bases clipped from V and 4 bases from J, the junction kept 5 bases outside the gene matches. Germline V lookup: CDR1 SGHRS, CDR2 YFSETQ. The CDR3 is 16 residues long. Of note for this clone: Its antigen is currently unknown. Different DNA sequences within this sample yield the same CDR3.

Study-wide results and limits: Naive CD4 clonotypes overlapped across several donors at roughly 5.1%. A reduction in generation probabilities was seen for non-shared clonotypes relative to those shared by all four donors.

Terminally differentiated effector memory CD45RA+ cells were excluded by CCR7 positive selection of CD45RO-negative cells. Source study methods: Owing to the provision of junction-only sequences devoid of quality scores by immunoSEQ, filtering differed. TCRdb's table, derived via immunoSEQ multiplex PCR, lists solely in-frame clones and lacks some. The DNA was the basis for D and trimming; V, J and clone size are from that table. The sample yields approximately 840,000 clones, 96% seen once. This sequence joins TRBV5-1 and TRBJ2-3; the match to TRBD2 covers 10 bases. The source is a man aged 25-45 years in good health. Sequencing was performed on naive CD8+ T cells sorted from blood. The CDR3 is CASSLGLAGVPDTQYF. CDR3 DNA sequence: TGCGCCAGCAGCTTGGGGCTAGCGGGAGTTCCAGATACGCAGTATTTT.